A single T cell receptor (beta chain) is shown here with its context. As yet, its antigen is unknown. The CDR3 has 15 residues. J gave up 1 base and V 0 bases, and 2 bases lay outside the gene matches. Per the germline V gene, CDR1 is SGHRS and CDR2 is YFSETQ. The data were obtained in a study of immune cell composition in non-small cell lung cancer. Study observations and caveats: Adenocarcinomas with higher top tumour-associated clone frequency had more reactive TILs. Squamous carcinomas (75%) more often had tumour-associated clones >0.5% than adenocarcinomas (approximately 35%). Tumour TCR-beta clonality showed no significant link to smoking pack-years.

Generated by immunoSEQ multiplex PCR, the TCRdb table keeps only in-frame clones and is missing some. The sample records around 2,000 clones, roughly 88% being singletons. Genomic DNA came from frozen unsorted single-cell suspensions. The source material was lung tumor tissue. The TCR was taken from a human donor with non-small cell lung cancer. The rearrangement links TRBV5-1 to TRBJ1-1; 8 bases agree with TRBD1. The CDR3 DNA reads as TGCGCCAGCAGCTTGGGGCAGGGGGCGAACACTGAAGCTTTCTTT. The encoded protein is CASSLGQGANTEAFF.